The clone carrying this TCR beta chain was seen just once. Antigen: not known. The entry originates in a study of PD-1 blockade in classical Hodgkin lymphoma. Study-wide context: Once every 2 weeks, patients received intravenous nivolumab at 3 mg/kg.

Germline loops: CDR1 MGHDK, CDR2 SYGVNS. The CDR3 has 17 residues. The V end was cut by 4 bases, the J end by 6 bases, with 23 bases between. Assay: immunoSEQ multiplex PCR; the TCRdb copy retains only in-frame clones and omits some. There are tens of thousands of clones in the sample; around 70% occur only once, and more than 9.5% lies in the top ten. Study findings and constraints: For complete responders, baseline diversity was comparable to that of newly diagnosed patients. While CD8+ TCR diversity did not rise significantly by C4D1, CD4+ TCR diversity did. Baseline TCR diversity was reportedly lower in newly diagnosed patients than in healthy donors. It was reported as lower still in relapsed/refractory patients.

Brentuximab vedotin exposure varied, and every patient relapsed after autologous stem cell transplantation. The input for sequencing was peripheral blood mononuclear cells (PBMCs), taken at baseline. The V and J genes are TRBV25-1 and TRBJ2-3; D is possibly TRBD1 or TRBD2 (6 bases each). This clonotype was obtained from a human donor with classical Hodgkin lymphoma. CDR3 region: CASSGVLLSGASDTQYF. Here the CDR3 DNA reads TGTGCCAGCAGTGGGGTTCTGTTATCGGGGGCGAGCGATACGCAGTATTTT.